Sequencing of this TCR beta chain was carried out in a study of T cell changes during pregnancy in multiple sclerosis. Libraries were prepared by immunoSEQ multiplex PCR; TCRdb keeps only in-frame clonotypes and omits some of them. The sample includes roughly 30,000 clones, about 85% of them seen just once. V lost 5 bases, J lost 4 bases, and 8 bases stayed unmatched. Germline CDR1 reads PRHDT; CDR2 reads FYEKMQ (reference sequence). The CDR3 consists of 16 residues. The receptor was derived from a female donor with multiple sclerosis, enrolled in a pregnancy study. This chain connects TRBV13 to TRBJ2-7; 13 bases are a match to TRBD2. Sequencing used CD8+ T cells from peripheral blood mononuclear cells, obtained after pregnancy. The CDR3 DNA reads TGTGCCAGCAGCCCACTCGGGACTAGCGGGGCGTACGAGCAGTACTTC. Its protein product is CASSPLGTSGAYEQYF.